Below, one T cell receptor (beta chain) is given with its context. The antigen is undetermined. Assay: immunoSEQ multiplex PCR; the TCRdb copy retains only in-frame clones and omits some. The data contain 2 million or so clones, approximately 95% of them singletons. Deletions cut 4 bases from V and 3 bases from J, with 15 bases between. Germline CDR1 reads SEHNR; CDR2 reads FQNEAQ (reference sequence). The CDR3 loop spans 15 amino acids. The sample originates from a study of shared clonotypes between healthy human individuals. Whole-study findings and limits: Large sequencing depth failed to make sorted-subset sequencing complete, rarefaction showed.

The V gene is TRBV7-9, the J gene TRBJ1-1, with D possibly being TRBD1 (6 bases). The sequenced sample was naive CD4+ T cells sorted from blood. This sample's subset: CD45RA+ positively selected. The source of this sequence is a young man in good health. CDR3 nucleotides: TGTGCCAGCAGCTCTCGGGGGCCCCGGGACACTGAAGCTTTCTTT. This encodes CASSSRGPRDTEAFF.